The 27 T cell receptor beta chains below were found in one sample sequenced in a study of cytomegalovirus exposure and HLA in healthy donors. The PCR had 60 Vbeta and 13 Jbeta primers. The method was immunoSEQ multiplex PCR; TCRdb's version includes in-frame clones alone and lacks a portion of them. This table holds around 94,000 clones, approximately 71% found once. Sequenced material: PBMCs. The source of these receptors is a male donor in good health and CMV-seropositive.

J is TRBJ1-1 and V is TRBV4-2; D ambiguous. Germline-derived CDR1 and CDR2 are LGHNA and YNFKEQ. V was trimmed by 4 bases and J by 2 bases, leaving 23 bases between them. The CDR3 length is 18 residues. This CDR3 is CASSREVRLFEGNTEAFF. The CDR3 nucleotides read TGTGCCAGCAGCCGAGAGGTCCGGCTCTTCGAGGGAAACACTGAAGCTTTCTTT.

Turning to this clone: One end of the junction is discordant with germline, which a read error may explain. The J gene is TRBJ2-3, the V gene TRBV11-2; possible D gene TRBD2, 6 bases. Germline loops: CDR1 SGHAT, CDR2 FQNNGV. This CDR3 spans 14 amino acids. The CDR3 DNA reads TGTGCCAGCAGCTTCTTGGAGGGCACAGGTACGCAGTATTTT. It codes for CASSFLEGTGTQYF.

This clone was picked up a small number of times. The chain joins TRBV11-3 to TRBJ2-1, with 7 positions matching TRBD2. The V gene's germline CDR1 is SGHNT and CDR2 YENEEA. The length of the CDR3 is 15 residues. The CDR3 is CASSSFGGAGNEQFF. The CDR3 bases are TGTGCTTCCTCATCCTTTGGGGGAGCGGGAAATGAGCAGTTCTTC.

The table lists this clone with a few counts. The rearrangement links TRBV6-1 to TRBJ1-4; 9 bases are shared with TRBD1. This CDR3 has 13 residues. Germline trimming cut 6 bases from V and 5 bases from J; bases unmatched to any gene: 1. The germline V gene encodes CDR1 MNHNS and CDR2 SASEGT. The CDR3 DNA reads as TGTGCCAGCAGCGGACAGGGGAATGAAAAACTGTTTTTT. Translating gives CASSGQGNEKLFF.

This chain uses TRBV6-5 with TRBJ1-1, with D possibly being TRBD1 (6 bases). The V gene's germline CDR1 is MNHEY and CDR2 SVGAGI. There are 13 residues in the CDR3. V lost 6 bases and J 8 bases, leaving 16 bases between the germline ends. The chain's CDR3 is CASSLDRRDEAFF. DNA for the CDR3: TGTGCCAGCAGCCTGGACAGAAGGGACGAAGCTTTCTTT.

This chain links TRBV28 with TRBJ2-1; 9 bases align to TRBD1. After removal of 5 bases from V and 13 bases from J, the junction contained 12 bases not matched to a gene. The CDR3 totals 14 residues. Germline loops: CDR1 MDHEN, CDR2 SYDVKM. This CDR3 reads CASSGPGQGIGQFF. The CDR3 DNA follows: TGTGCCAGCAGTGGTCCGGGACAGGGTATAGGCCAGTTCTTC.

V is TRBV5-4 and J is TRBJ2-1, with 11 bases that match TRBD2. CDR1 and CDR2 (germline): SGHNT, YYREEE (reference sequence). Trimming took 1 base from V and 6 from J; bases not matched to a gene: 3. The CDR3 consists of 15 residues. The CDR3 region has the DNA TGTGCCAGCAGCTTGCGCCTAGCGGGAGGCAATGAGCAGTTCTTC. It encodes CASSLRLAGGNEQFF.

This chain connects TRBV28 to TRBJ2-3; D gene uncertain. Trimming removed 7 bases at V and 1 base at J, with 9 bases between. This CDR3 has 13 residues. The V gene's germline CDR1 is MDHEN and CDR2 SYDVKM. The CDR3 sequence is CASIFGGTDTQYF. CDR3 DNA sequence: TGTGCCAGCATCTTCGGAGGCACAGATACGCAGTATTTT. Complete variable domain (other parts from reference TRBV28 and TRBJ2-3): DVKVTQSSRYLVKRTGEKVFLECVQDMDHENMFWYRQDPGLGLRLIYFSYDVKMKEKGDIPEGYSVSREKKERFSLILESASTNQTSMYLCASIFGGTDTQYFGPGTRLTVL.

The rearrangement links TRBV7-2 to TRBJ2-5, with 8 bases aligning to TRBD1. The DNA end is a closer match to TRBJ2-7, so the J assignment may be wrong. The CDR3 loop spans 13 amino acids. In germline, CDR1 is SGHTA, CDR2 FQGNSA. CDR3 sequence reads: CASSLYDRGEQYF. The CDR3 DNA sequence: TGTGCCAGCAGCTTATACGACAGGGGCGAGCAGTACTTC.

The rearrangement links TRBV7-2 to TRBJ1-2; a weak D match, TRBD1 (6 bases). Germline V lookup: CDR1 SGHTA, CDR2 FQGNSA. Deletions cut 8 bases from V and 0 bases from J, with 13 bases between. CDR3 length: 14 residues. The CDR3 DNA is TGTGCCAGCGCCCGGACAGTTTCTAACTATGGCTACACCTTC. Translated: CASARTVSNYGYTF.

This clone was detected once. The chain combines TRBV13 with TRBJ1-3; D possibly corresponds to TRBD1 (6 bases). V was trimmed by 2 bases and J by 2 bases, leaving 7 bases between them. The CDR3 runs to 14 residues. CDR1 is PRHDT, CDR2 FYEKMQ, per germline (reference sequence). This CDR3 reads CASSLNRAGNTIYF. The CDR3 DNA follows: TGTGCCAGCAGCTTAAACAGGGCTGGAAACACCATATATTTT.

The chain uses TRBV27 and TRBJ1-5; D is uncertain. CDR1 is MNHEY and CDR2 is SMNVEV in the germline V gene (reference sequence). CDR3 length equals 15 residues. The V and J ends lost 3 bases and 4 bases respectively, with 13 bases between them. CDR3 in amino acids: CASSFGRGENQPQHF. Written as DNA, the CDR3 is TGTGCCAGCAGTTTTGGGCGGGGAGAAAATCAGCCCCAGCATTTT.

The CDR3 DNA reads as TGTGCCAGCAGTTTACTTACCGGGACACTTGAGCAGTTCTTC. Translating it yields CASSLLTGTLEQFF. The rearrangement links TRBV27 to TRBJ2-1; a possible D gene is TRBD1 (6 bases). CDR1 and CDR2 (germline): MNHEY, SMNVEV (reference sequence). V lost 2 bases and J 9 bases, leaving 14 bases between the germline ends. This CDR3 contains 14 residues.

The chain is built from TRBV11-1 and TRBJ2-7, with a possible D match to TRBD2 (6 bases). V lost 5 bases and J lost 0, with 14 bases in between. The CDR3 loop spans 15 amino acids. Looked up from germline, CDR1 is SGHAT and CDR2 is FQDESV (reference sequence). The CDR3 DNA sequence: TGTGCCAGCAGCCCTAGAGCGGGTAGCTCCTACGAGCAGTACTTC. As protein: CASSPRAGSSYEQYF.

The V and J genes are TRBV27 and TRBJ2-1, with 7 bases that match TRBD1. With V trimmed by 3 bases and J by 7 bases, 3 bases remained unmatched. CDR1 and CDR2 (germline): MNHEY, SMNVEV (reference sequence). The length of the CDR3 is 13 residues. Written as DNA, the CDR3 is TGTGCCAGCAGTTTCGTCAGGGGGAATGAGCAGTTCTTC. It is translated as CASSFVRGNEQFF.

The chain recombines TRBV19 with TRBJ1-2; 10 positions agree with TRBD1. The length of the CDR3 is 15 residues. Trimming at V came to 3 bases and at J to 5 bases, leaving 6 bases not matched to a gene. The V gene's germline CDR1 is LNHDA and CDR2 SQIVND (reference sequence). The CDR3 loop is CASSMSPGQGYGYTF. CDR3 coding DNA: TGTGCCAGTAGTATGTCACCGGGACAGGGGTATGGCTACACCTTC.

This rearrangement joins TRBV19 to TRBJ2-7; a possible D gene is TRBD1 (6 bases). CDR1 and CDR2 (germline): LNHDA, SQIVND (reference sequence). Trimming pared 6 bases from V and 7 bases from J, leaving 19 bases between. This CDR3 region has 14 residues. CDR3 sequence reads: CASRKGTGQGEQYF. DNA for the CDR3: TGTGCCAGTAGGAAAGGCACAGGGCAAGGGGAGCAGTACTTC.

This chain joins TRBV19 and TRBJ2-2; maybe TRBD1 (7 bases). The V gene's germline CDR1 is LNHDA and CDR2 SQIVND (reference sequence). The length of the CDR3 is 15 residues. V dropped 8 bases and J dropped 2 bases, with 15 bases sitting between them. The CDR3 DNA reads as TGTGCCAGTCGAGGGGGGACAGCCAACACCGGGGAGCTGTTTTTT. It specifies CASRGGTANTGELFF.

The chain carries TRBV19 and TRBJ2-1; TRBD2 matches 7 bases. Germline V gene lookup returns CDR1 LNHDA and CDR2 SQIVND (reference sequence). The CDR3 sequence is 17 residues long. The V gene end was trimmed by 0 bases and the J gene end by 0 bases; junction bases not matched to a gene: 5. The CDR3 region is CASSIDTLAHSYNEQFF. The CDR3 coding sequence is TGTGCCAGTAGTATAGATACACTAGCGCACTCCTACAATGAGCAGTTCTTC.

The chain joins TRBV5-5 to TRBJ1-2; D not certain. Trimming took 0 bases from V and 5 from J, leaving 5 bases between them. This CDR3 is built from 12 residues. CDR1 and CDR2 (germline): SGHKS, YYEKEE (reference sequence). The CDR3 here is CASSLDGYGYTF. The CDR3 nucleotides are TGTGCCAGCAGCTTGGACGGTTATGGCTACACCTTC.

J is TRBJ2-6 and V is TRBV28; the D gene is possibly TRBD1 (5 bases). V lost 7 bases to trimming and J lost 3 bases, with 13 bases between them. Germline V lookup: CDR1 MDHEN, CDR2 SYDVKM. This CDR3 has 15 amino acids. CDR3 sequence reads: CASKGLRLGANVLTF. CDR3 coding DNA: TGTGCCAGCAAGGGGTTAAGGCTTGGGGCCAACGTCCTGACTTTC.

The chain combines TRBV19 with TRBJ1-5; no reliable D call. CDR1 is LNHDA and CDR2 is SQIVND in the germline V gene (reference sequence). The CDR3 length is 15 residues. The V and J ends lost 5 bases and 0 bases respectively, with 11 bases between them. The chain's CDR3 is CASSFSHYSNQPQHF. The CDR3 DNA reads as TGTGCCAGTAGTTTCTCTCACTATAGCAATCAGCCCCAGCATTTT.

This clone was observed once. The rearrangement joins TRBV7-2 to TRBJ2-7; 10 nucleotides line up with TRBD2. CDR3 size: 15 residues. The V segment lost 4 bases and the J segment 3 bases; nucleotides outside the gene matches: 6. Germline CDR1 is SGHTA and CDR2 is FQGNSA. CDR3 sequence (DNA): TGTGCCAGCAGCTGGGCCGGGACTAGCGACTACGAGCAGTACTTC. Translated, it gives CASSWAGTSDYEQYF.

This clone was observed once. The genes are TRBV6-5 and TRBJ1-2, with TRBD1 as a possible D gene (5 bases). Germline V gene lookup returns CDR1 MNHEY and CDR2 SVGAGI. The CDR3 totals 14 residues. Between the trimmed V and J ends, which lost 8 bases and 7 bases, there was a span of 20 bases. The CDR3 protein is CASGEGHATLGYTF. The DNA of the CDR3 is TGTGCCAGCGGCGAAGGACACGCGACTCTTGGCTACACCTTC.

The chain has TRBV19 and TRBJ1-3; D gene unclear. V gave up 0 bases and J gave up 2 bases, with 8 bases separating them. The germline V gene encodes CDR1 LNHDA and CDR2 SQIVND (reference sequence). The CDR3 consists of 15 residues. The CDR3 nucleotides read TGTGCCAGTAGTATAGAGGAGATCGCTGGAAACACCATATATTTT. Translating it yields CASSIEEIAGNTIYF.

The sample holds a few counts of this clone. The genes are TRBV29-1 and TRBJ2-1; 7 nucleotides agree with TRBD1. Germline-derived CDR1 and CDR2 are SQVTM and ANQGSEA. With V trimmed by 4 bases and J by 3 bases, 9 bases remained unmatched. The CDR3 has 15 residues. CDR3 DNA: TGCAGCGTTGTGCCAAGGGGGCGCGACTACAATGAGCAGTTCTTC. It yields the protein CSVVPRGRDYNEQFF.

The V and J genes are TRBV29-1 and TRBJ2-1; TRBD2 is a possible D gene (5 bases). This CDR3 contains 13 residues. V was trimmed by 4 bases and J by 2 bases, leaving 9 bases between them. CDR1 and CDR2 from the germline V gene are SQVTM and ANQGSEA. CDR3 amino acids: CSVVGSAYNEQFF. The CDR3 nucleotides read TGCAGCGTTGTTGGTAGCGCCTACAATGAGCAGTTCTTC.